These 25 T cell receptor beta chains were sequenced from one sample in a study of CD8+ T cells in alopecia areata. RNA, once extracted, was reverse transcribed into cDNA for use as the sequencing template. Assay used: immunoSEQ multiplex PCR; TCRdb lists only in-frame clones, some missing. The top ten hold more than 9.5% of the sample, which has fewer than 200,000 clones, approximately 65% seen once. The starting material was CD8+ T cells sorted from blood, obtained at week 0. These receptors came from a human donor with alopecia areata.

This clone was seen a handful of times. The gene calls are TRBV7-9 and TRBJ2-5, with D perhaps TRBD1 (6 bases). Trimming shortened V by 5 bases and J by 0 bases, and 10 bases separated the two germline ends. The CDR3 length is 14 residues. In germline, CDR1 is SEHNR, CDR2 FQNEAQ (reference sequence). The CDR3: CASSPRTDQETQYF. The CDR3 DNA is TGTGCCAGCAGCCCGAGGACAGACCAAGAGACCCAGTACTTC. Using reference TRBV7-9 and TRBJ2-5 for the parts outside the CDR3, the full variable domain is DTGVSQNPRHKITKRGQNVTFRCDPISEHNRLYWYRQTLGQGPEFLTYFQNEAQLEKSRLLSDRFSAERPKGSFSTLEIQRTEQGDSAMYLCASSPRTDQETQYFGPGTRLLVL.

This chain connects TRBV13 to TRBJ2-7, with 8 bases matching TRBD2. V trimming: 5 bases; J trimming: 6 bases; junction bases outside the gene matches: 6. Looked up from germline, CDR1 is PRHDT and CDR2 is FYEKMQ (reference sequence). The CDR3 contains 13 residues. The CDR3 spells CASSPGGGLEQYF. The CDR3 nucleotides read TGTGCCAGCAGCCCCGGGGGGGGGCTCGAGCAGTACTTC.

The chain has TRBV5-4 and TRBJ2-5, with 7 nucleotides matching TRBD1. Germline lookup yields CDR1 SGHNT and CDR2 YYREEE (reference sequence). The CDR3 is made up of 16 amino acids. The J segment lost 3 bases and the V segment lost 2 bases, leaving 10 bases of the junction unmatched. Here the CDR3 reads CASSFVPGTAEETQYF. Here the CDR3 DNA reads TGTGCCAGCAGCTTCGTGCCCGGGACAGCGGAAGAGACCCAGTACTTC.

The chain is built from TRBV11-2 and TRBJ2-3; no firm D call. The CDR3 is 14 amino acids. Germline-derived CDR1 and CDR2 are SGHAT and FQNNGV. Between the trimmed V and J ends, which lost 2 bases and 1 base, there was a span of 7 bases. CDR3 nucleotide sequence: TGTGCCAGCAGCTTAATGGTCCGCACAGATACGCAGTATTTT. Its protein product is CASSLMVRTDTQYF.

The chain is built from TRBV29-1 and TRBJ2-1; the D gene is possibly TRBD2 (6 bases). Germline V gene lookup returns CDR1 SQVTM and CDR2 ANQGSEA. There are 11 residues in the CDR3. V shed 4 bases and J shed 10 bases, with 11 bases lying between them. The CDR3 bases are TGCAGCGTTGTGAAAGCGGGCGAGCAGTTCTTC. This encodes CSVVKAGEQFF.

The V and J genes are TRBV7-2 and TRBJ1-2, with D unclear. This CDR3 contains 18 residues. Germline V gene data show CDR1 as SGHTA and CDR2 as FQGNSA. Deletions cut 5 bases from V and 2 bases from J, with 24 bases between. CDR3 sequence: CASSPPWDRVVQNYGYTF. The DNA for the CDR3 is TGTGCCAGCAGCCCACCCTGGGATCGAGTGGTACAAAACTATGGCTACACCTTC. Drawing the rest from reference TRBV7-2 and TRBJ1-2, the complete variable domain is GAGVSQSPSNKVTEKGKDVELRCDPISGHTALYWYRQSLGQGLEFLIYFQGNSAPDKSGLPSDRFSAERTGGSVSTLTIQRTQQEDSAVYLCASSPPWDRVVQNYGYTFGSGTRLTVV.

V gene TRBV27 combines with J gene TRBJ2-1; the D gene is possibly TRBD2 (6 bases). The germline gives CDR1 MNHEY, CDR2 SMNVEV (reference sequence). V gave up 4 bases and J gave up 0 bases, with 10 bases separating them. There are 15 residues in the CDR3. CDR3 in DNA: TGTGCCAGCAGTTCGCAGGGAGGCTCCTACAATGAGCAGTTCTTC. It specifies CASSSQGGSYNEQFF.

The chain combines TRBV27 with TRBJ1-5, with D possibly being TRBD1 (5 bases). CDR1 is MNHEY and CDR2 is SMNVEV in the germline V gene (reference sequence). V shed 6 bases and J shed 2 bases, with 5 bases lying between them. The CDR3 loop spans 12 amino acids. CDR3 in amino acids: CASRGGNQPQHF. The CDR3, as DNA: TGTGCCAGCAGGGGGGGCAATCAGCCCCAGCATTTT.

The chain has TRBV2 and TRBJ2-1; the D is unclear. Trimming shortened V by 6 bases and J by 9 bases, and 9 bases separated the two germline ends. CDR1 is SNHLY, CDR2 FYNNEI, per germline. The CDR3 totals 11 residues. The CDR3 loop is CASSPSGEQFF. DNA for the CDR3: TGTGCCAGCAGCCCTTCGGGTGAGCAGTTCTTC.

J is TRBJ2-3 and V is TRBV4-1, with D possibly matching TRBD1 (5 bases). Trimming pared 4 bases from V and 6 bases from J, leaving 20 bases between. This CDR3 is 16 amino acids long. Germline CDR1 MGHRA, CDR2 YSYEKL. In DNA form, the CDR3 reads TGCGCCAGCAGCCTCAACCAGCTAGGGGCTGCGGATACGCAGTATTTT. Protein sequence: CASSLNQLGAADTQYF.

This clone was seen more than once but under ten times. This chain links TRBV14 with TRBJ2-1, with D unresolved. The germline V and J ends were trimmed by 3 bases and 4 bases, with 13 bases remaining between them. This CDR3 is 15 amino acids long. CDR1 and CDR2 (germline): SGHDN, FVKESK. CDR3 amino acids: CASSHWTDVYNEQFF. The CDR3 DNA sequence: TGTGCCAGCAGCCACTGGACGGATGTATACAATGAGCAGTTCTTC. Variable domain in full (rest from reference TRBV14 and TRBJ2-1): EAGVTQFPSHSVIEKGQTVTLRCDPISGHDNLYWYRRVMGKEIKFLLHFVKESKQDESGMPNNRFLAERTGGTYSTLKVQPAELEDSGVYFCASSHWTDVYNEQFFGPGTRLTVL.

The rearrangement joins TRBV30 to TRBJ2-3; TRBD2 matches 7 bases. The length of the CDR3 is 14 residues. V dropped 1 base and J dropped 9; count of bases not matched to a gene: 10. Germline V lookup: CDR1 GTSNPN, CDR2 SVGIG (reference sequence). For the CDR3, the DNA is TGTGCCTGGAGTGAGGGGCGGGGGACGAGCACGCAGTATTTT. Translating gives CAWSEGRGTSTQYF.

The chain couples TRBV15 to TRBJ2-3, with TRBD2 identical over 13 bases. CDR1 is LNHNV, CDR2 YYDKDF, per germline (reference sequence). V shed 4 bases and J 5 bases; nucleotides not matched to a gene: 6. This CDR3 is 16 amino acids long. This CDR3 reads CATSKGTSGAQDTQYF. The CDR3 nucleotides are TGTGCCACCAGCAAAGGGACTAGCGGGGCTCAAGATACGCAGTATTTT. The variable domain in full, with the rest retrieved from reference TRBV15 and TRBJ2-3, is DAMVIQNPRYQVTQFGKPVTLSCSQTLNHNVMYWYQQKSSQAPKLLFHYYDKDFNNEADTPDNFQSRRPNTSFCFLDIRSPGLGDTAMYLCATSKGTSGAQDTQYFGPGTRLTVL.

The chain couples TRBV27 to TRBJ2-3; 12 bases fit TRBD1. Per the germline V gene, CDR1 is MNHEY and CDR2 is SMNVEV (reference sequence). V lost 5 bases, J lost 5 bases, and 8 bases stayed unmatched. This CDR3 contains 16 residues. The CDR3 region is CASSAFGTGGEDTQYF. The CDR3 nucleotides read TGTGCCAGCAGTGCCTTCGGGACAGGGGGCGAAGATACGCAGTATTTT.

The chain recombines TRBV2 with TRBJ2-5; D remains ambiguous. Trimming took 3 bases from V and 4 from J, leaving 9 bases between them. The germline V gene has CDR1 SNHLY and CDR2 FYNNEI. This CDR3 is built from 13 residues. The CDR3: CASSELRSETQYF. CDR3 nucleotide sequence: TGTGCCAGCAGTGAGCTGAGGTCAGAGACCCAGTACTTC.

The rearrangement links TRBV9 to TRBJ2-2; 7 positions agree with TRBD1. Germline V gene lookup returns CDR1 SGDLS and CDR2 YYNGEE. V was clipped by 5 bases and J by 10 bases; unmatched bases: 8. This CDR3 has 13 amino acids. CDR3 protein: CASSERQGEELFF. The CDR3 DNA is TGTGCCAGCAGTGAACGACAGGGCGAGGAGCTGTTTTTT.

The rearrangement joins TRBV5-1 to TRBJ1-4; 7 nucleotides match TRBD1. The trim removed 4 bases at V and 11 bases at J, leaving 17 bases unmatched. Germline lookup yields CDR1 SGHRS and CDR2 YFSETQ. The CDR3 loop spans 16 amino acids. CDR3 coding DNA: TGCGCCAGCAGCCGGACAGGCCGGGCACTAAGACAGAAACTGTTTTTT. This codes for CASSRTGRALRQKLFF.

This clone has just a few counts. This rearrangement joins TRBV2 to TRBJ1-1; D unresolved. The V end was cut by 7 bases, the J end by 11 bases, with 17 bases between. In germline, CDR1 is SNHLY, CDR2 FYNNEI. The CDR3 extends over 12 amino acids. The CDR3 DNA reads TGTGCCAGCACGATGGGTGTTTTCTTGGCTTTCTTT. This gives the protein CASTMGVFLAFF.

The rearrangement uses TRBV2 and TRBJ1-1; no definite D call. V shed 1 base and J shed 3 bases, with 9 bases lying between them. The germline V gene has CDR1 SNHLY and CDR2 FYNNEI. The CDR3 consists of 14 residues. The CDR3 spells CASSEEGKYTEAFF. The CDR3 DNA reads TGTGCCAGCAGTGAAGAGGGCAAATACACTGAAGCTTTCTTT.

The chain has TRBV2 and TRBJ2-3, with D tentatively TRBD2 (6 bases). The ends were cut back, 4 bases at V and 7 bases at J, with 15 bases in the middle. This CDR3 contains 14 residues. Germline V gene data show CDR1 as SNHLY and CDR2 as FYNNEI. CDR3 DNA: TGTGCCAGCAGTGTTAGCGGAGGAAGGTATACGCAGTATTTT. Residues: CASSVSGGRYTQYF. The full variable domain, rest sourced from reference TRBV2 and TRBJ2-3, is EPEVTQTPSHQVTQMGQEVILRCVPISNHLYFYWYRQILGQKVEFLVSFYNNEISEKSEIFDDQFSVERPDGSNFTLKIRSTKLEDSAMYFCASSVSGGRYTQYFGPGTRLTVL.

The V call is TRBV29-1, the J call TRBJ1-2; D call uncertain. Germline V lookup: CDR1 SQVTM, CDR2 ANQGSEA. The CDR3 is made up of 11 amino acids. The V end was cut by 4 bases, the J end by 8 bases, with 11 bases between. CDR3 amino acids: CSVGVPRGYTF. The CDR3, as DNA: TGCAGCGTTGGCGTTCCGAGGGGCTACACCTTC.

The chain combines TRBV2 with TRBJ1-2; D is unresolved. Germline V gene lookup returns CDR1 SNHLY and CDR2 FYNNEI. CDR3 length: 14 residues. The V and J ends lost 3 bases and 7 bases respectively, with 15 bases between them. CDR3 in amino acids: CASSERGGPFGYTF. Written as DNA, the CDR3 is TGTGCCAGCAGTGAGAGAGGAGGGCCTTTTGGCTACACCTTC.

The gene calls are TRBV4-1 and TRBJ2-1, with 10 bases identical to TRBD2. The V segment lost 4 bases and the J segment 6 bases; nucleotides outside the gene matches: 6. This CDR3 spans 15 amino acids. Germline V gene data show CDR1 as MGHRA and CDR2 as YSYEKL. In DNA, the CDR3 is TGCGCCAGCAGCCTGAGCGGGGGGGCAGTCAATGAGCAGTTCTTC. This sequence encodes CASSLSGGAVNEQFF.

The chain combines TRBV27 with TRBJ2-5; tentative D call: TRBD2 (5 bases). Germline CDR1 reads MNHEY; CDR2 reads SMNVEV (reference sequence). This CDR3 has 13 residues. V lost 2 bases to trimming and J lost 5 bases, with 9 bases between them. This chain's CDR3 is CASSLTRWETQYF. CDR3 sequence (DNA): TGTGCCAGCAGTTTAACTAGGTGGGAGACCCAGTACTTC.

The chain uses TRBV29-1 and TRBJ2-7; TRBD2 might be the D (6 bases). Germline values: CDR1 SQVTM, CDR2 ANQGSEA. V gave up 4 bases and J gave up 2 bases, with 15 bases separating them. The CDR3 consists of 14 residues. The CDR3 region has the DNA TGCAGCGTTGTCTCGGGAGCCGGGACCTACGAGCAGTACTTC. It translates to CSVVSGAGTYEQYF.